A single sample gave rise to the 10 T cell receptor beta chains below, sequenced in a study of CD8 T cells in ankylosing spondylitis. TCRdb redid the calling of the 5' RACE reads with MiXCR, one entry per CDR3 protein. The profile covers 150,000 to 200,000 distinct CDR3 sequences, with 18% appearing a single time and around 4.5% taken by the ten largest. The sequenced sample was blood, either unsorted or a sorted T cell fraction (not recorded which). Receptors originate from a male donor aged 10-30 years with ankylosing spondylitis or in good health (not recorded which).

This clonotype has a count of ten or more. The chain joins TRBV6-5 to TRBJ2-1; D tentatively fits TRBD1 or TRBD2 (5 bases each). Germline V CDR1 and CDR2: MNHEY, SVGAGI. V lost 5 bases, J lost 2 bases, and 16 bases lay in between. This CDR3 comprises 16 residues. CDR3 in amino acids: CASSTSGTETYNEQFF. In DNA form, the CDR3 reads TGTGCCAGCAGTACCTCCGGGACGGAAACCTACAATGAGCAGTTCTTC.

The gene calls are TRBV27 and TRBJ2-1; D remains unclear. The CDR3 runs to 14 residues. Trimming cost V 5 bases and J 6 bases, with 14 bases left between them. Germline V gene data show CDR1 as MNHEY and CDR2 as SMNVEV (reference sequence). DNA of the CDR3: TGTGCCAGCAGTCCCCTTCTTGCTCGCAATGAGCAGTTCTTC. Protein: CASSPLLARNEQFF.

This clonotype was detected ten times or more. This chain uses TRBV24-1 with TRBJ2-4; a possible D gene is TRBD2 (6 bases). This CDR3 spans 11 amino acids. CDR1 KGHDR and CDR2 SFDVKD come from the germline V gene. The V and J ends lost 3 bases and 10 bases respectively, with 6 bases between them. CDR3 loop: CATSDGGIQYF. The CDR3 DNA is TGTGCCACCAGTGATGGAGGGATTCAGTACTTC.

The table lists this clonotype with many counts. The CDR3 loop reads CASSLVRGRSYNEQFF. The DNA of the CDR3 is TGTGCCAGCAGCTTAGTTAGGGGGAGGTCCTACAATGAGCAGTTCTTC. The chain carries TRBV7-8 and TRBJ2-1; D is possibly TRBD1 or TRBD2 (6 bases each). The V and J ends lost 1 base and 1 base respectively, with 11 bases between them. Germline V gene data show CDR1 as SGHVS and CDR2 as FQNEAQ. The CDR3 length is 16 residues.

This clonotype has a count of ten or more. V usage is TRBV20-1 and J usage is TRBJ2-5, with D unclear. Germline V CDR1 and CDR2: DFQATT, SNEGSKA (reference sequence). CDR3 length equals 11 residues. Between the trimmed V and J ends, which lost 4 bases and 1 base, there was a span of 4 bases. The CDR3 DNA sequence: TGCAGTGCTACATCCCAAGAGACCCAGTACTTC. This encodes CSATSQETQYF.

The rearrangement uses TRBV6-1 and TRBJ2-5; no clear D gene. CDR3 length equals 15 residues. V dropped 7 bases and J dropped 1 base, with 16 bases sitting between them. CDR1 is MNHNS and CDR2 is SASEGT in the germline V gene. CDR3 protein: CASNDFGRFQETQYF. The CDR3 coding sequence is TGTGCCAGCAATGACTTCGGACGGTTCCAAGAGACCCAGTACTTC.

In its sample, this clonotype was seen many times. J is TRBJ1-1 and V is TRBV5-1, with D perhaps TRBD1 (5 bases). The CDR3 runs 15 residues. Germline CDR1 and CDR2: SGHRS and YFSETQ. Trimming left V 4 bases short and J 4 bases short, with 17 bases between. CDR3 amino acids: CASSPLEGFSTEAFF. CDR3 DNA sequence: TGCGCCAGCAGCCCCCTGGAGGGGTTTTCCACTGAAGCTTTCTTT.

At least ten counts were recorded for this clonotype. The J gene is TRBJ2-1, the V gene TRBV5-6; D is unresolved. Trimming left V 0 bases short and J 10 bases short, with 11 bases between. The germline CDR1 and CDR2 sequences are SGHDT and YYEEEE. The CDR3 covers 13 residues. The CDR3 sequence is CASSLGGSTEQFF. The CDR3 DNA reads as TGTGCCAGCAGCTTGGGTGGGTCTACCGAGCAGTTCTTC.

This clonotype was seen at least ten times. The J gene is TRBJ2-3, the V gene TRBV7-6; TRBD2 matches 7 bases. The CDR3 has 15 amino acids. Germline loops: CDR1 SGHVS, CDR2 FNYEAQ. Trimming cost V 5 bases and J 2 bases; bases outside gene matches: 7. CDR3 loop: CASSGGVRNTDTQYF. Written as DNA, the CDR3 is TGTGCCAGCAGCGGGGGGGTCCGAAACACAGATACGCAGTATTTT.

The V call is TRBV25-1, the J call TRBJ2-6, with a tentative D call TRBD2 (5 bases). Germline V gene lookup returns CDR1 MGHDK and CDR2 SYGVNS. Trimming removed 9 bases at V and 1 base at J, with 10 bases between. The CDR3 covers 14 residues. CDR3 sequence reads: CASNGMSGANVLTF. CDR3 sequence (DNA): TGTGCCAGTAACGGGATGTCTGGGGCCAACGTCCTGACTTTC.